This T cell receptor (beta chain) derives from a study of cytomegalovirus exposure and HLA in healthy donors. The PCR contained 60 Vbeta and 13 Jbeta primers. Clones were sequenced by immunoSEQ multiplex PCR, and TCRdb holds only the in-frame ones, with some missing. Altogether approximately 170,000 clones are present, approximately 84% being singletons, with the ten largest covering around 1.3%. There are 14 residues in the CDR3. Trimming took 0 bases from V and 4 from J, leaving 10 bases between them. CDR1 is ENHRY, CDR2 SYGVKD, per germline. The chain carries TRBV10-3 and TRBJ2-7; D may be TRBD1 (6 bases). The TCR was taken from a man aged 50 to 60 in good health and CMV-seropositive. The specimen was PBMCs. CDR3 DNA sequence: TGTGCCATCAGTGAGTCTCCACAGGGTTACGAGCAGTACTTC. Residues: CAISESPQGYEQYF.